Reported below is one T cell receptor beta chain. Its antigen remains unidentified. Germline assignment: CDR1 MNHEY and CDR2 SMNVEV (reference sequence). V lost 4 bases, J lost 6 bases, and 21 bases lay in between. The CDR3 extends over 16 amino acids. This sample was included in a study of T cell repertoires in cytomegalovirus infection. Study-wide background: It was recently identified HLA-C-restricted and well-studied HLA-B-restricted CMV epitopes that the study used.

TCRdb re-derived calls from the reads in MiXCR, one entry per CDR3 protein. Of some 940,000 distinct CDR3 sequences in the sample, roughly 30% were seen once. This TCR came from a human donor in good health (CMV status not recorded). Some clones in this sample may be carry-over from other donors' samples. This specimen consisted of cultured CD8+ T cells from PBMCs, obtained from culture after CMV antigen stimulation. The V and J genes are TRBV27 and TRBJ1-2, with a possible D match to TRBD1 (5 bases). The CDR3 nucleotides are TGTGCCAGCAGTTCGCCAAGGGACTTCGGGCGGGATGGCTACACCTTC. Its protein product is CASSSPRDFGRDGYTF.